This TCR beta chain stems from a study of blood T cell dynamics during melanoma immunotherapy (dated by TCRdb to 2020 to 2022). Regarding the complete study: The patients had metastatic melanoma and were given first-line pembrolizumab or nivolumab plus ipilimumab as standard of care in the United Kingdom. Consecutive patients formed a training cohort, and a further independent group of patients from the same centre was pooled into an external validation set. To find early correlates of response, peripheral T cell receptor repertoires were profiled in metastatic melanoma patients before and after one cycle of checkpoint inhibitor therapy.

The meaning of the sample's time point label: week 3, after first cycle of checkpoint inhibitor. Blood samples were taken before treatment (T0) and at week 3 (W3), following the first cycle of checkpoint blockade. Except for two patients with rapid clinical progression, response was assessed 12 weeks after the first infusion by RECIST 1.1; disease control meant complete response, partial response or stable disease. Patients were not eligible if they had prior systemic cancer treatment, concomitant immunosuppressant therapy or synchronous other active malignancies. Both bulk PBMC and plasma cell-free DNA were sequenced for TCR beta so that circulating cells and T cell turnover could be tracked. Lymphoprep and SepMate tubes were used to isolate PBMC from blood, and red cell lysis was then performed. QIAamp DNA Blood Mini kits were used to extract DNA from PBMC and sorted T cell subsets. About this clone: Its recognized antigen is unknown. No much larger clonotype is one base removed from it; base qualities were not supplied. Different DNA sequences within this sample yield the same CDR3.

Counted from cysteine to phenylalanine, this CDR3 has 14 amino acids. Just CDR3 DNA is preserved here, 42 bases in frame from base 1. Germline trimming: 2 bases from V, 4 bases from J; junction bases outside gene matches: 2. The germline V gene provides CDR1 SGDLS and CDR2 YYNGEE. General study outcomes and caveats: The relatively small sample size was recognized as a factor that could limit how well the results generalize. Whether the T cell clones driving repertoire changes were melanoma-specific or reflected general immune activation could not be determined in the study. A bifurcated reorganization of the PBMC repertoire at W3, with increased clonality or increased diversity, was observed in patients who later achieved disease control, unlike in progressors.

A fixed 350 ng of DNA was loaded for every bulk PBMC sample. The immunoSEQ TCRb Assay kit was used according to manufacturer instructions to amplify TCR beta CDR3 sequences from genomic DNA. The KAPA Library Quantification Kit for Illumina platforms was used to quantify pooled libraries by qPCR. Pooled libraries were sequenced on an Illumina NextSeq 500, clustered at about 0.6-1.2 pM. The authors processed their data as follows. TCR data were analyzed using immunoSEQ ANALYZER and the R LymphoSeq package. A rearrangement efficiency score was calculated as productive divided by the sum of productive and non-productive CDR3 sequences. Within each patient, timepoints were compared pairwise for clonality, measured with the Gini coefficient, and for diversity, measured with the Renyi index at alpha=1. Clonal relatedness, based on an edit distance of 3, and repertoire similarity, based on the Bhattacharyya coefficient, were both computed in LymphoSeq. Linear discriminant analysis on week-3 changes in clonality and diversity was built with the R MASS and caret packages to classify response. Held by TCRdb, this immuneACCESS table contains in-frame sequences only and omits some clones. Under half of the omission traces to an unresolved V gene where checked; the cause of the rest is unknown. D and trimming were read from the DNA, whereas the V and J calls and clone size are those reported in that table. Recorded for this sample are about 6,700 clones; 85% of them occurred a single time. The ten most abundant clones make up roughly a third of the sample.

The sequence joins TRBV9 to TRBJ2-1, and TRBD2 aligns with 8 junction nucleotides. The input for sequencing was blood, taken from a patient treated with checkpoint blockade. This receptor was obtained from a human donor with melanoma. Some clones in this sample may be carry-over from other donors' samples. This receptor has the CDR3 CASSVASGYNEQFF. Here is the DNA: TGTGCCAGCAGCGTGGCTAGCGGGTACAATGAGCAGTTCTTC.